This T cell receptor (beta chain) was recovered during a study of cytomegalovirus exposure and HLA in healthy donors. Germline V gene lookup returns CDR1 MDHEN and CDR2 SYDVKM. The CDR3 is made up of 14 amino acids. V gave up 3 bases and J gave up 3 bases, with 12 bases separating them. Regarding this clone: Its antigen is not identified.

Clones were read by immunoSEQ multiplex PCR, and TCRdb kept only the in-frame ones, dropping some. This repertoire shows about 200,000 clones, roughly 77% found once; its top ten account for less than 1.5%. Points from the study as a whole: The study listed 150 to 200 cytomegalovirus-associated TCR beta chains. One later analysis, an examination of the 120 validation repertoires, found that first-cohort TCR clusters tended to co-occur in them.

The TCR comes from a woman in her 30s in good health and CMV-seronegative. The specimen sequenced was PBMCs. The chain links TRBV28 to TRBJ2-7; D unclear. In DNA, the CDR3 is TGTGCCAGCAGTTTTACAGTCTTACACTACGAGCAGTACTTC. Its translation is CASSFTVLHYEQYF. The full variable domain, completed using reference TRBV28 and TRBJ2-7, is DVKVTQSSRYLVKRTGEKVFLECVQDMDHENMFWYRQDPGLGLRLIYFSYDVKMKEKGDIPEGYSVSREKKERFSLILESASTNQTSMYLCASSFTVLHYEQYFGPGTRLTVT.